A selection of T cell receptor beta chains follows, all from one sample in a study of T cell changes during pregnancy in multiple sclerosis. Sequencing was performed with immunoSEQ multiplex PCR; in TCRdb, only in-frame clones are kept and a portion is missing. In the table there are about 100,000 clones, roughly 92% of which are singletons. The sample consisted of peripheral blood, taken in the second trimester of pregnancy. These receptors came from a female donor with multiple sclerosis, enrolled in a pregnancy study. Both conserved end residues are trimmed from each CDR3.

j_gene: TRBJ1-1; v_gene: TRBV9; CDR3aa: ASSVQGKTEAF
j_gene: TRBJ2-3; v_gene: TRBV9; CDR3aa: ASSVASGGRYTDTQY
j_gene: TRBJ2-5; v_gene: TRBV28; CDR3aa: ASSLLRDTPRETQY
j_gene: TRBJ2-3; v_gene: TRBV21-1; CDR3aa: ASSMEGTGNTTDTQY
j_gene: TRBJ1-1; v_gene: TRBV6-1; CDR3aa: ASRSTGDTEAF
j_gene: TRBJ1-2; v_gene: TRBV19; CDR3aa: ASSIDPRSNYGYT
j_gene: TRBJ2-3; v_gene: TRBV5-1; CDR3aa: ASSLGGRADTQY
j_gene: TRBJ2-1; v_gene: TRBV6-1; CDR3aa: ASKLGLLYEQF
j_gene: TRBJ2-7; v_gene: TRBV10-3; CDR3aa: AISDRGEIYEQY
j_gene: TRBJ2-7; v_gene: TRBV20-1; CDR3aa: SALDRVEQY
j_gene: TRBJ2-2; v_gene: TRBV4-1; CDR3aa: ASSQDGTDTGELF
j_gene: TRBJ2-2; v_gene: TRBV6-4; CDR3aa: ASSNRVWDGELF
j_gene: TRBJ2-2; v_gene: TRBV10-3; CDR3aa: AISPQGNTGELF
j_gene: TRBJ1-3; v_gene: TRBV7-6; CDR3aa: ASSSVKGARNTIY
j_gene: TRBJ2-5; v_gene: TRBV5-1; CDR3aa: ASSRGPSGREYQETQY
j_gene: TRBJ1-2; v_gene: TRBV13; CDR3aa: ASSQGVNYGYT
j_gene: TRBJ2-7; v_gene: TRBV15; CDR3aa: ATSTRTSGFYEQY
j_gene: TRBJ1-3; v_gene: TRBV2; CDR3aa: ASRSTGPFSGNTIY
j_gene: TRBJ1-1; v_gene: TRBV4-2; CDR3aa: ASSQATGARTEAF
j_gene: TRBJ1-1; v_gene: TRBV5-5; CDR3aa: ASSLAAGDTEAF
j_gene: TRBJ1-4; v_gene: TRBV7-2; CDR3aa: ASSLRTGVNEKLF
j_gene: TRBJ2-7; v_gene: TRBV5-8; CDR3aa: ASSPLRDEQY
j_gene: TRBJ1-5; v_gene: TRBV6-1; CDR3aa: ASSDYSNQPQH
j_gene: TRBJ2-7; v_gene: TRBV30; CDR3aa: AWSDRYEQY
j_gene: TRBJ2-1; v_gene: TRBV27; CDR3aa: ASSRRGISSYNEQF
j_gene: TRBJ2-3; v_gene: TRBV30; CDR3aa: AWRGLGGAWDTQY
j_gene: TRBJ2-1; v_gene: TRBV7-3; CDR3aa: ASSLGGGPSNEQF
j_gene: TRBJ1-5; v_gene: TRBV27; CDR3aa: ARTGSNQPQH
j_gene: TRBJ2-3; v_gene: TRBV5-1; CDR3aa: ASSLAQGDADTQY
j_gene: TRBJ1-1; v_gene: TRBV2; CDR3aa: ASTAGPSGEAF
j_gene: TRBJ2-1; v_gene: TRBV7-2; CDR3aa: ASSPLALAFSSYNEQF
j_gene: TRBJ2-3; v_gene: TRBV13; CDR3aa: ASSSHRGTGRDTQY
j_gene: TRBJ1-2; v_gene: TRBV6-1; CDR3aa: ASSESGRGKLGYT
j_gene: TRBJ2-1; v_gene: TRBV7-2; CDR3aa: ASSLGADYNEQF
j_gene: TRBJ1-5; v_gene: TRBV21-1; CDR3aa: ASSKADSSNQPQH
j_gene: TRBJ2-1; v_gene: TRBV4-2; CDR3aa: ASSQQGAGSYNEQF
j_gene: TRBJ1-4; v_gene: TRBV29-1; CDR3aa: SVATANEKLF
j_gene: TRBJ1-1; v_gene: TRBV28; CDR3aa: ASSPTGEGYTEAF
j_gene: TRBJ2-5; v_gene: TRBV5-4; CDR3aa: ASSQLAGEAETQY
j_gene: TRBJ1-1; v_gene: TRBV30; CDR3aa: AWSRPARNTEAF
j_gene: TRBJ2-6; v_gene: TRBV5-5; CDR3aa: ASSFMTGAGGANVLT